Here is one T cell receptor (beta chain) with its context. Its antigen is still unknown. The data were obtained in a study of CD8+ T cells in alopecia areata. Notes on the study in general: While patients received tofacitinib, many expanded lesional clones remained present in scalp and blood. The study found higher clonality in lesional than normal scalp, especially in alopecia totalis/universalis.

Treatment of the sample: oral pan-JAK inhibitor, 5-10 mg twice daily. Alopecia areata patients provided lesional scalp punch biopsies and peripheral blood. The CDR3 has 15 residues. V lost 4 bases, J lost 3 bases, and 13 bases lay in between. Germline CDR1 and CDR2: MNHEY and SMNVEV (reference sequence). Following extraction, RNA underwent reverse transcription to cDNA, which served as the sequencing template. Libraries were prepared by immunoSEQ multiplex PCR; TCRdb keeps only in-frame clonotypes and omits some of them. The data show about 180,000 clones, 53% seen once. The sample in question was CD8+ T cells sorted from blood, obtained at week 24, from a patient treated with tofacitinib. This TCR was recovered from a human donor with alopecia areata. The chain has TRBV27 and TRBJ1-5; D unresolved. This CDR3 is CASSSTGAFNQPQHF. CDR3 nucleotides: TGTGCCAGCAGTTCAACGGGAGCTTTCAATCAGCCCCAGCATTTT.